The TCR beta chain under discussion was sequenced for a study of shared clonotypes between healthy human individuals. Selected positively for CCR7 and CD45RO-negative, naive CD8 cells excluded terminally differentiated effector memory CD45RA+ cells. Method: immunoSEQ multiplex PCR; TCRdb's copy keeps in-frame clones and lacks some. This sample yields roughly 2,000,000 clones, of which roughly 93% are seen a single time; around 1.7% belongs to the top ten. The V and J ends lost 6 bases and 6 bases respectively, with 17 bases between them. Germline CDR1 and CDR2: MDHEN and SYDVKM. The CDR3 is 15 amino acids.

The chain joins TRBV28 to TRBJ2-2, with D unresolved. The sequence came from a young man in good health. Some clones in this sample may be carry-over from other donors' samples. Sequencing was performed on naive CD8+ T cells from PBMCs. The CDR3 DNA reads TGTGCCAGCAGGCCAGTAATGCTAATATCCGGGGAGCTGTTTTTT. This gives the protein CASRPVMLISGELFF.